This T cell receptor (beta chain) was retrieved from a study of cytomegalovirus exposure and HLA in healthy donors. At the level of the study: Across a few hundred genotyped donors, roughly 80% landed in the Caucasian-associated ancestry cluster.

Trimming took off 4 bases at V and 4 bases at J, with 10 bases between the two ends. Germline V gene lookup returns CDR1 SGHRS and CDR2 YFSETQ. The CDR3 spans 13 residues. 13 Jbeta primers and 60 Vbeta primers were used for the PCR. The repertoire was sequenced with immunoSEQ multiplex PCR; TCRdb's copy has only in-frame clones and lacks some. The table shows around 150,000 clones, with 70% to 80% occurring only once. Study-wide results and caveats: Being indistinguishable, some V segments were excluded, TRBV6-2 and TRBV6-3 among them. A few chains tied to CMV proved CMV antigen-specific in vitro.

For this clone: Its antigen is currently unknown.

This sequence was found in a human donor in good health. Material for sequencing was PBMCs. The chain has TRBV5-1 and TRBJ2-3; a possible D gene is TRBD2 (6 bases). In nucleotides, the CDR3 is TGCGCCAGCAGCCTCTGGGACTCAGATACGCAGTATTTT. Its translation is CASSLWDSDTQYF.